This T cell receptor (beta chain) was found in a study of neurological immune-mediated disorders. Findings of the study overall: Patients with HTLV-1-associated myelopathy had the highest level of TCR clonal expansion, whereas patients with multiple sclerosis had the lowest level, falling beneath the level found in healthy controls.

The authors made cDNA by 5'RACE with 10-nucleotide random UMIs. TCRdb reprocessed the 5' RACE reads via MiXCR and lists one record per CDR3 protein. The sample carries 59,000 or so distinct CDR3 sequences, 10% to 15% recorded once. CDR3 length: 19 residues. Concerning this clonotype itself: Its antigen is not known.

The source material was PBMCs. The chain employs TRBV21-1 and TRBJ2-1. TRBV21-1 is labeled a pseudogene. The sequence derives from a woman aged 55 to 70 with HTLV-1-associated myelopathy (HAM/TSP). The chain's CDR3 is CASSKVRGWYGTSYNEQFF. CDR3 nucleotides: TGTGCCAGCAGCAAAGTCCGAGGTTGGTACGGAACCTCCTACAATGAGCAGTTCTTC.